This T cell receptor beta chain was recorded in a study of T cells in Graves' hyperthyroidism and ophthalmopathy (dated by TCRdb to about 2019). Turning to the overall study: Peripheral blood samples were taken at initial diagnosis, before any treatment was given. Prospective prediction of ophthalmopathy was tested in an independent validation cohort of approximately 19 hyperthyroidism patients and 15 to 17 patients who later progressed to ophthalmopathy. TCR Vbeta CDR3 sequencing of 140 or so peripheral blood samples (fewer than 45 ophthalmopathy, roughly 72 hyperthyroidism and approximately 17 progressor patients) is reported in the paper. Once sampling was done, hyperthyroidism patients were given methimazole at a starting dose of 30 mg daily, whereas ophthalmopathy patients were given high-dose intravenous methylprednisolone. To identify TCR V-J signatures that set the groups apart, the researchers used a discovery cohort of about a hundred patients, made up of about 44 with Graves' ophthalmopathy and 57 with stable Graves' hyperthyroidism. The 75 to 100 discovery patients were randomly split 7:3 into training and test sets. In more than 5 Graves' hyperthyroidism patients, the study also compared T-cell repertoires from thyroid tissue with T-cell repertoires from blood. Summary of the overall study and its limitations: No statistical method was used to set the sample size in advance, and investigators knew the group allocation. Most expanded thyroid clonotypes (frequency above 0.001) were also detected in blood, suggesting blood repertoires may reflect thyroid immune responses. In validation, the model predicted progression to ophthalmopathy with around 71% sensitivity and 72% to 75% specificity, a median of around six months before onset. Ophthalmopathy was separated from stable hyperthyroidism by a 13 V-J signature model, with roughly 88% sensitivity and approximately 81% specificity obtained in cross-validation and 80%/75% obtained in testing.

This clonotype was counted ten times or more. The antigen it binds to is not known. No much larger clone is present one base from it, and per-base qualities are unavailable. Moderately to severely active disease, a Clinical Activity Score of at least 3, a NOSPECS grade of at least 4, and a duration under 3 months were present in ophthalmopathy patients. The study excluded patients with uncontrolled infections, other autoimmune diseases, pregnancy or lactation. Diagnoses were established on the basis of clinical symptoms, serum thyroxine and TRAb, thyroid ultrasound, and orbital computed tomography. PBMCs were separated from 8 to 10 ml of fresh peripheral blood using Ficoll-Paque density gradient centrifugation. Total RNA was extracted with Trizol reagent, and quality was checked on an Agilent 2100 Bioanalyzer. TCR beta CDR3 regions were amplified from RNA transcripts. A first-round RT-PCR of the TCR CDR3 used the HTBI primer set with the Qiagen OneStep RT-PCR kit. A second multiplex PCR round built the libraries, followed by size selection and purification. Libraries were sequenced paired-end with 100 bp reads on an Illumina HiSeq2000. Concerning the study's data processing: SOAPnuke was used to process the raw data, removing reads that contained adapters or uncalled bases, had a mean Phred below 15, or lacked an exact match to the constant primer or identifier. High-quality paired reads were merged using COPE v1.2.5, and each unique nucleotide sequence was defined as a clonotype. MiTCR v1.1 was used to align clonotypes to the IMGT TRBV, TRBD and TRBJ reference segments. Analysis was restricted to V-J combinations with a frequency above 0.0001, which covered 98% to 99.2% of repertoires. The TCS score was defined as the ratio of F50 (clonal expansion) to E x V (chaos), calculated using BLOSUM62-based TCRdist between CDR3 peptides within each V-J. Welch's t-statistics and random forest reduced just over 500 V-J features to under 15, which were used in a naive Bayes classifier (R e1071). The raw public data were reprocessed by TCRdb itself: fastp quality trimming at Q25, MiXCR clonotype calling, in-frame beta chains only. Under each unique CDR3 protein, matching rows form one entry showing the most common genes and DNA. The V and J calls here are based on TCRdb, not the publication. This sample lists fewer than 700,000 distinct CDR3 sequences; 17% were detected once. 17% of the sample is taken by the ten largest.

V loses 8 bases of germline sequence and J loses 7 bases, and the interval between the two ends is 15 bases. Including cysteine and phenylalanine, the CDR3 has 13 amino acids. The kept DNA is CDR3 alone, 39 bases in frame from the first base. The CDR1 and CDR2 encoded by the germline V gene are MNHNS and SASEGT. The material sequenced was blood. The receptor's source is a young woman with Graves' ophthalmopathy. The chain joins TRBV6-1 to TRBJ1-5; TRBD1 could be the D gene, as 5 bases match. The sequence in DNA is TGTGCCAGCCATTCCAGGGCCGGACAGCCCCAGCATTTT. Its amino acids are CASHSRAGQPQHF.